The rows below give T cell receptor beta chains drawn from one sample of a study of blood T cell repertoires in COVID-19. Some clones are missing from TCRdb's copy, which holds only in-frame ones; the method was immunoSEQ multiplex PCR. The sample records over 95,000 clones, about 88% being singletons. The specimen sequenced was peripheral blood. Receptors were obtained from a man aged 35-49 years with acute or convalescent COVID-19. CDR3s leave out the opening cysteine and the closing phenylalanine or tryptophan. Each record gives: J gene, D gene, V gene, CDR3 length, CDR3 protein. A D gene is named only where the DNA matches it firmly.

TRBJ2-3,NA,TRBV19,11,ASSTVFTDTQY
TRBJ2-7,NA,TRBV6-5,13,ASSYSAASSYEQY
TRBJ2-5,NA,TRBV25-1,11,ASRETVRETQY
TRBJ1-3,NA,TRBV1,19,TSSQPREDASSLVSGNTIY
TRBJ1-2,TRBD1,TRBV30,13,AWSETGQGNYGYT
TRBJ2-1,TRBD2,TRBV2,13,ASSAERGVYNEQF
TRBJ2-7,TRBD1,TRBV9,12,ASSVGQGAREQY
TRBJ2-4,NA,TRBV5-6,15,ASSEGHPMPAKNIQY
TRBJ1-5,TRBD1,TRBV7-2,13,ASSFYRGMNQPQH
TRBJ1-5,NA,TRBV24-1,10,ATSVDLGPQH
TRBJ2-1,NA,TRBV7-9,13,ASSFLISSYNEQF
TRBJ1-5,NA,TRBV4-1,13,ASSQGAGGNQPQH
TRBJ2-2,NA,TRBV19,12,ASSIPQGAGELF
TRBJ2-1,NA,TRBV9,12,ASSVADSYNEQF
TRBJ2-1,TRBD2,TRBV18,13,ASSPGGGSINEQF
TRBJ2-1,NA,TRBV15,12,ATSTLDTYNEQF
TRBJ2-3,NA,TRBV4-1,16,ASSQIVLAYEDTDTQY
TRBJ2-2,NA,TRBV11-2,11,ASSSLDTGELF
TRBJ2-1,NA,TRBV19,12,ASGSGINYNEQF
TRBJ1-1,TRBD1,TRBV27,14,ASIGEDRIMNTEAF
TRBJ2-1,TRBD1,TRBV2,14,ASSEALRAGGSEQF
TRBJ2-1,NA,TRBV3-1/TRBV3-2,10,ASSQVINEQF
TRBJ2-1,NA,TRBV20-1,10,SANDKINEQF
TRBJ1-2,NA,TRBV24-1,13,ATSDRKQGSHGYT
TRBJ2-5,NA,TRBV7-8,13,ASSFSQGRRETQY
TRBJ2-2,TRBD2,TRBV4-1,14,ASSHPGGVNTGELF
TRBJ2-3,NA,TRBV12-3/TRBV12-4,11,ASSLLVADTQY
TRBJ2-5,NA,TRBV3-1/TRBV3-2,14,ASSQDREASRETQY
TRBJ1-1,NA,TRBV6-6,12,ASGVGVGDTEAF
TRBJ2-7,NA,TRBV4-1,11,ASSRTASYEQY
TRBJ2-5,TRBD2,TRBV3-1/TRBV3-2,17,ASSQHGTSGGAGQETQY
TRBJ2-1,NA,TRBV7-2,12,ASSLAFRDNEQF
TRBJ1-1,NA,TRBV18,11,ASSPRSGAEAF
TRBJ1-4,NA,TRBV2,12,ASGEEGRNEKLF
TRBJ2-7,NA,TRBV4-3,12,ASSQDPRQYEQY
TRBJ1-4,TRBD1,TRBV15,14,ATSPVRGTGVEKLF
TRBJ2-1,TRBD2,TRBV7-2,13,ASSLERGTNNEQF
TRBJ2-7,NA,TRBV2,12,ASRRTESSYEQY
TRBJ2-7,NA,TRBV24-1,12,ATSSGDGSYEQY
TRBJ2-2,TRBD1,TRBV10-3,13,AISSGQQNTGELF
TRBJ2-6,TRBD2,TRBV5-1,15,ASSRLAGVSGANVLT
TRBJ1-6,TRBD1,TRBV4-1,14,ASSRETGGGRSPLH
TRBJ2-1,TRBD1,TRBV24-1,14,ATSDLPDRGLGEQF
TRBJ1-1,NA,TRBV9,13,ASSPHGERDTEAF
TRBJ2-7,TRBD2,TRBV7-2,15,ASSLTSGGRSPYEQY
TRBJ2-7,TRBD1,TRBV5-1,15,ASSLTGGSRGTYEQY
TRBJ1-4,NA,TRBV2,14,ASIERSRAPNEKLF
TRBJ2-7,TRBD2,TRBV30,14,AWSRLAGLSSYEQY
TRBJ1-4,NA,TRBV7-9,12,ASSLDRAGEKLF
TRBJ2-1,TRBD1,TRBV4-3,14,ASSQDVRGRGNEQF
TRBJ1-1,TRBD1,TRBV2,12,ASSVYRGGTEAF
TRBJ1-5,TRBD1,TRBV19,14,ASTTGQAFSNQPQH
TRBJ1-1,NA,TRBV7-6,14,ASSLGDGGITTEAF
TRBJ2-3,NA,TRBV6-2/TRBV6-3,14,ASSLIALGSTDTQY
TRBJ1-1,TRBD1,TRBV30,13,AWSVAGGMNTEAF